These 5 T cell receptor beta chains were all obtained from the same sample, sequenced in a study of post-analysis software for immune sequencing data. Study-level findings and limits: Patients had higher frequencies than controls of about five TRBV segments, including TRBV5-6, TRBV5-1 and TRBV20-1.

Unique molecular identifiers were built into the TCR beta cDNA libraries. TCRdb independently ran MiXCR on the PCR reads; one entry per CDR3 protein. The table lists roughly 800,000 distinct CDR3 sequences, approximately 30% of them singletons. No antigen has been assigned to these receptors. Sample: blood. The receptors stem from a girl aged 10 to 17 with multiple sclerosis.

This clonotype has just a few counts. The J gene is TRBJ2-4, the V gene TRBV20-1; TRBD2 is a possible D gene (5 bases). The V gene's germline CDR1 is DFQATT and CDR2 SNEGSKA (reference sequence). The CDR3 covers 13 residues. Trimming shortened V by 3 bases and J by 1 base, and 7 bases separated the two germline ends. The CDR3, as DNA: TGCAGTGCTAGCGGGAATGCCAAAAACATTCAGTACTTC. This codes for CSASGNAKNIQYF.

This clonotype has just a few counts. V usage is TRBV6-6 and J usage is TRBJ1-3; D is uncertain. The ends were cut back, 0 bases at V and 14 bases at J, with 8 bases in the middle. Germline V gives CDR1 MNHNY, CDR2 SVGAGI (reference sequence). The CDR3 is made up of 11 amino acids. CDR3 bases: TGTGCCAGCAGTTACTCCGGGCCCCTATATTTT. Its protein product is CASSYSGPLYF.

With regard to this clonotype: Without the conserved terminal phenylalanine or tryptophan, this CDR3 likely stems from a read error. The chain is built from TRBV7-8 and TRBJ1-5, with 8 bases lining up with TRBD1. This CDR3 is 16 amino acids long. Per the germline V gene, CDR1 is SGHVS and CDR2 is FQNEAQ. J gave up 10 bases and V 5 bases, and 16 bases lay outside the gene matches. CDR3 sequence reads: CASSLRQGHPQGPQHL. CDR3 bases: TGTGCCAGCAGCCTAAGACAGGGGCACCCCCAAGGCCCCCAGCATTTA.

CDR3 bases: TGCAGTGCTGCGGAACAAGAGACCCAGTACTTC. This encodes CSAAEQETQYF. The chain couples TRBV29-1 to TRBJ2-7, with unresolved D. The closer fit of TRBJ2-5 to the DNA end suggests the J call may be wrong. The CDR3 sequence is 11 residues long. CDR1 and CDR2 from the germline V gene are SQVTM and ANQGSEA.

For the CDR3, the DNA is TGTGCCAGCAGTTTGATTGGTACGGCCACAGATACGCAGTATTTT. Translated, it gives CASSLIGTATDTQYF. V is TRBV28 and J is TRBJ2-3, with no clear D. Germline values: CDR1 MDHEN, CDR2 SYDVKM. Trimming took 3 bases from V and 2 from J, leaving 12 bases between them. This CDR3 has 15 residues.